Shown below are 5 T cell receptor beta chains from a single sample sequenced in a study of blood T cell repertoires in COVID-19. Only in-frame clones appear in the TCRdb table, and some are missing; sequencing was by immunoSEQ multiplex PCR. Of fewer than 300,000 clones detected, approximately 90% appear once; the ten largest clones hold roughly 5.9%. Sequencing was carried out using peripheral blood. Every receptor here comes from a woman aged 50 to 60 with COVID-19, enrolled during active disease.

V gene TRBV21-1 combines with J gene TRBJ1-5; the D call TRBD1 from the table was never checked on the DNA. TRBV21-1 is designated a pseudogene. There are 16 residues in the CDR3. The CDR3 is CASSKERTACNQPQHF. The CDR3, as DNA: TGTGCCAGCAGCAAAGAAAGGACAGCCTGCAATCAGCCCCAGCATTTT.

This chain joins TRBV5-1 and TRBJ1-1, with TRBD1 matching over 8 bases. V shed 2 bases, J shed 3 bases, and the junction held 9 bases outside the gene matches. Germline lookup yields CDR1 SGHRS and CDR2 YFSETQ. The CDR3 has 16 amino acids. The CDR3 protein is CASSFSRDRMDTEAFF. CDR3 DNA sequence: TGCGCCAGCAGCTTCTCCCGGGACAGGATGGACACTGAAGCTTTCTTT.

The rearrangement links TRBV27 to TRBJ1-5, with D possibly being TRBD1 (5 bases). CDR3 length equals 15 residues. V lost 2 bases and J 3 bases, leaving 11 bases between the germline ends. Looked up from germline, CDR1 is MNHEY and CDR2 is SMNVEV (reference sequence). CDR3 DNA: TGTGCCAGCAGTTTAGGGGGAGGGTACAATCAGCCCCAGCATTTT. Residues: CASSLGGGYNQPQHF.

The sample holds one count of this clone. The gene calls are TRBV3-1 (or the pseudogene TRBV3-2) and TRBJ2-7, with 8 bases that match TRBD2. The CDR3 totals 18 residues. Germline V CDR1 and CDR2: LGHDT, YNNKEL (reference sequence). The trim removed 0 bases at V and 4 bases at J, leaving 14 bases unmatched. CDR3 loop: CASSQENLTGGQSYEQYF. The CDR3 bases are TGTGCCAGCAGCCAAGAGAATCTTACGGGAGGGCAGAGTTACGAGCAGTACTTC.

This chain connects TRBV19 to TRBJ2-3; TRBD2 agrees at 9 bases. The CDR3 totals 13 residues. CDR1 LNHDA and CDR2 SQIVND come from the germline V gene (reference sequence). Trimming cost V 10 bases and J 6 bases; bases outside gene matches: 8. The DNA for the CDR3 is TGTGCCACCTCGGGTAGCGGGAGCGATACGCAGTATTTT. It encodes CATSGSGSDTQYF.